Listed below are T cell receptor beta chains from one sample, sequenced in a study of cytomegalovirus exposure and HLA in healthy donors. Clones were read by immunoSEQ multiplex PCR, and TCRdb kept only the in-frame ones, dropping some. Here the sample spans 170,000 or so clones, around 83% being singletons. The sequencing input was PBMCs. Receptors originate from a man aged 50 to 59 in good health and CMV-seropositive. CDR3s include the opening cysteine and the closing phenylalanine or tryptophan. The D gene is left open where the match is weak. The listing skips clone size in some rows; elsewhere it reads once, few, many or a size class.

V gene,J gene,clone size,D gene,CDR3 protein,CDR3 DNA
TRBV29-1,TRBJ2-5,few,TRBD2,CSVDGGRQETQYF,TGCAGCGTTGATGGCGGGAGGCAAGAGACCCAGTACTTC
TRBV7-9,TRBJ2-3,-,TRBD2,CASSPGRGGDTQYF,TGTGCCAGCAGCCCCGGGCGGGGGGGAGATACGCAGTATTTT
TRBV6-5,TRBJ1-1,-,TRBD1,CASSQDRGHTEAFF,TGTGCCAGCAGTCAAGACAGGGGGCACACTGAAGCTTTCTTT
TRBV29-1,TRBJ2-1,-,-,CSVEDQASNEQFF,TGCAGCGTTGAAGATCAAGCTAGCAATGAGCAGTTCTTC
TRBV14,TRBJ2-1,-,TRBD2,CASSQGAGLAVNEQFF,TGTGCCAGCAGCCAAGGGGCGGGACTAGCAGTCAATGAGCAGTTCTTC
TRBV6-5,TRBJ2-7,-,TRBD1,CASSSRRTGGSYEQYF,TGTGCCAGCAGTTCCCGCCGGACAGGGGGTTCCTACGAGCAGTACTTC
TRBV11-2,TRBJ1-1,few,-,CASSLAYRLEAFF,TGTGCCAGCAGCTTAGCCTACAGGTTAGAAGCTTTCTTT
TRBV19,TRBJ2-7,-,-,CASSRGRSSYEQYF,TGTGCCAGTAGTAGGGGCAGGAGCTCCTACGAGCAGTACTTC
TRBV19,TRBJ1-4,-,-,CASTTSPSTNEKLFF,TGTGCCAGTACCACTAGTCCTTCAACTAATGAAAAACTGTTTTTT
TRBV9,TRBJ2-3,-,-,CASSVEGPDTQYF,TGTGCCAGCAGCGTTGAGGGCCCAGATACGCAGTATTTT
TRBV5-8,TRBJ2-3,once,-,CASSLCGGNLDTQYF,TGTGCCAGCAGCTTGTGTGGGGGGAATTTAGATACGCAGTATTTT
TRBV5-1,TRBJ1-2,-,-,CASSLTGANYGYTF,TGCGCCAGCAGCCTGACAGGCGCTAACTATGGCTACACCTTC
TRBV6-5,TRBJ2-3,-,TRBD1,CASTAGGNTDTQYF,TGTGCCAGCACCGCAGGGGGTAACACGGATACGCAGTATTTT
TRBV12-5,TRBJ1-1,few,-,CASLGGLNTEAFF,TGTGCTAGTTTGGGAGGGCTGAACACTGAAGCTTTCTTT
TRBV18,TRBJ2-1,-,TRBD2,CASSHTSGEGYNEQFF,TGTGCCAGCTCACACACTAGCGGAGAAGGGTACAATGAGCAGTTCTTC
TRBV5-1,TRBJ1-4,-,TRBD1,CASSQTGTTNEKLFF,TGCGCCAGCAGCCAGACAGGGACGACTAATGAAAAACTGTTTTTT
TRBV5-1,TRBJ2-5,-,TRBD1,CASSLGDREETQYF,TGCGCCAGCAGCTTGGGGGACAGAGAAGAGACCCAGTACTTC
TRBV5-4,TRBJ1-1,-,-,CASSLDQVNTEAFF,TGTGCCAGCAGCTTGGACCAGGTGAACACTGAAGCTTTCTTT